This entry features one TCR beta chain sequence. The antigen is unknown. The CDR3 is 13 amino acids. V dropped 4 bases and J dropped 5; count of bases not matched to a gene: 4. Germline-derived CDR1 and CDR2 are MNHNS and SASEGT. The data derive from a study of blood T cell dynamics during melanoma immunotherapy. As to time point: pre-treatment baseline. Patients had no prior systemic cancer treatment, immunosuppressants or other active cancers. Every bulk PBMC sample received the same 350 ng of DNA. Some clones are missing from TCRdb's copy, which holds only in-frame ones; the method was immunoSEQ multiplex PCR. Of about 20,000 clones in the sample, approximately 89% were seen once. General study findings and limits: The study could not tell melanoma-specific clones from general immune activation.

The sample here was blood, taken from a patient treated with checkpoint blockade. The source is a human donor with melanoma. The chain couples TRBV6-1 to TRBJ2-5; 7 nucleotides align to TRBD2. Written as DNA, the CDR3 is TGTGCCAGCAGTGCGGGGGGTCCTGAGACCCAGTACTTC. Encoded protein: CASSAGGPETQYF.